One and the same sample provided the 24 T cell receptor beta chains below, sequenced in a study of blood T cell repertoires in COVID-19. Repertoires were generated with immunoSEQ multiplex PCR, while TCRdb's copy carries only in-frame clones and drops some. Of about 98,000 clones in the sample, more than 75% were seen once. Sequencing input: peripheral blood. The receptors shown here come from a man at least 80 years old with acute or convalescent COVID-19.

The chain recombines TRBV19 with TRBJ2-1; 12 nucleotides align to TRBD2. The CDR3 runs 15 residues. V lost 4 bases and J lost 8; bases outside the gene matches: 6. Germline values: CDR1 LNHDA, CDR2 SQIVND (reference sequence). CDR3 in DNA: TGTGCCAGTAGTAGAGGGACTAGCGGGCAGGATGAGCAGTTCTTC. Translated: CASSRGTSGQDEQFF.

The gene calls are TRBV6-2 or TRBV6-3 and TRBJ2-3; 9 bases match TRBD2. The trim removed 8 bases at V and 4 bases at J, leaving 10 bases unmatched. The CDR3 is 15 amino acids. From germline, CDR1 is MNHEY and CDR2 SVGEGT. CDR3 sequence (DNA): TGTGCCAGCGGCCCAAGCGGGAGGTTCCCAGATACGCAGTATTTT. Its translation is CASGPSGRFPDTQYF.

This clone was observed a handful of times. The rearrangement joins TRBV11-2 to TRBJ1-6, with D possibly being TRBD1 (5 bases). Germline loops: CDR1 SGHAT, CDR2 FQNNGV. Trimming took off 3 bases at V and 15 bases at J, with 18 bases between the two ends. This CDR3 region has 14 residues. CDR3 residues: CASSLGSTGDGLHF. Here the CDR3 DNA reads TGTGCCAGCAGCTTGGGAAGCACAGGCGACGGCCTCCACTTT.

For the CDR3, the DNA is TGTGCCTCAACAGGATTGAGCTCCTATAATTCACCCCTCCACTTT. Its translation: CASTGLSSYNSPLHF. The chain joins TRBV30 to TRBJ1-6; possibly TRBD1 for D (5 bases). Germline CDR1 is GTSNPN and CDR2 is SVGIG (reference sequence). V shed 7 bases and J shed 0 bases, with 13 bases lying between them. The CDR3 is 15 residues long.

The chain uses TRBV14 and TRBJ1-1; the D gene is possibly TRBD1 (6 bases). Trimming removed 0 bases from V and 3 bases from J, with 23 bases in between. The CDR3 runs 19 residues. From germline, CDR1 is SGHDN and CDR2 FVKESK. The CDR3 nucleotides are TGTGCCAGCAGCCAAGATGGAAACAGGGTTATGTCGAGGGACACTGAAGCTTTCTTT. Amino acids: CASSQDGNRVMSRDTEAFF.

For this clone: At one end the junction does not follow the germline gene, possibly because of a read error. The chain joins TRBV7-2 to TRBJ2-7; 7 nucleotides align to TRBD2. This CDR3 spans 14 amino acids. Germline assignment: CDR1 SGHTA and CDR2 FQGNSA. The CDR3 nucleotides are TGTGCCAGCAGCTTCGATCCCGGGACTACGCATCTAAAATTC. It specifies CASSFDPGTTHLKF.

V usage is TRBV6-5 and J usage is TRBJ1-1, with TRBD1 as a possible D gene (6 bases). The V and J ends lost 5 bases and 0 bases respectively, with 13 bases between them. CDR3 length equals 15 residues. Germline V lookup: CDR1 MNHEY, CDR2 SVGAGI. CDR3 nucleotide sequence: TGTGCCAGCAGTCCTACAGGGAGAATGAACACTGAAGCTTTCTTT. Translation gives CASSPTGRMNTEAFF.

This chain links TRBV30 with TRBJ2-3; 8 bases match TRBD2. Germline V gene data show CDR1 as GTSNPN and CDR2 as SVGIG (reference sequence). The CDR3 spans 14 residues. CDR3 residues: CSSGGGSSTDTQYF. In DNA, the CDR3 is TGTTCAAGCGGGGGAGGCTCTAGCACAGATACGCAGTATTTT. Variable domain in full (rest from reference TRBV30 and TRBJ2-3): SQTIHQWPATLVQPVGSPLSLECTVEGTSNPNLYWYRQAAGRGLQLLFYSVGIGQISSEVPQNLSASRPQDRQFILSSKKLLLSDSGFYLCSSGGGSSTDTQYFGPGTRLTVL.

This chain joins TRBV5-3 and TRBJ1-6; no clear D gene. TRBV5-3 is filed as an ORF, its function uncertain. The CDR3 runs to 15 residues. V shed 0 bases and J shed 6 bases, with 10 bases lying between them. CDR3 DNA sequence: TGTGCCAGAAGCTTGGCAAGGTCAGGTAATTCACCCCTCCACTTT. Its protein product is CARSLARSGNSPLHF.

This chain links TRBV5-4 with TRBJ2-5; 9 bases fit TRBD1. V gave up 2 bases and J gave up 5 bases; unmatched junction bases: 7. This CDR3 is built from 15 residues. Germline V CDR1 and CDR2: SGHNT, YYREEE (reference sequence). CDR3: CASSFPRTGVETQYF. The CDR3 DNA is TGTGCCAGCAGCTTCCCCCGGACAGGGGTTGAGACCCAGTACTTC.

The rearrangement uses TRBV7-2 and TRBJ1-1; D gene unclear. V was cut by 5 bases and J by 2 bases, with 9 bases left in between. Germline V gene lookup returns CDR1 SGHTA and CDR2 FQGNSA. The CDR3 sequence is 13 residues long. The CDR3, as DNA: TGTGCCAGCAGCCTCTCAGGAAACACTGAAGCTTTCTTT. Amino acid sequence: CASSLSGNTEAFF.

Worth noting for this clone: One end of the junction does not line up with germline, which may come from a read error. The chain couples TRBV7-7 to TRBJ2-2, with D possibly being TRBD1 (5 bases). The germline V gene has CDR1 SSHAT and CDR2 FNYEAQ (reference sequence). CDR3 length equals 15 residues. In nucleotides, the CDR3 is TGTGCTAGCAGCTTAGGGGCAGGGCCCACCGGGGAGCTGTTTTTT. Translation: CASSLGAGPTGELFF.

The chain has TRBV2 and TRBJ2-7; 9 bases agree with TRBD1. The V gene's germline CDR1 is SNHLY and CDR2 FYNNEI. This CDR3 has 13 amino acids. Germline trimming cut 5 bases from V and 6 bases from J; bases unmatched to any gene: 5. CDR3 sequence (DNA): TGTGCCAGCAGTCAGGGACAGGGCGGCGAGCAGTACTTC. Translation gives CASSQGQGGEQYF.

This clone was seen a single time. The genes are TRBV28 and TRBJ2-7; 7 bases map to TRBD2. The CDR3 has 13 residues. Germline values: CDR1 MDHEN, CDR2 SYDVKM. V lost 5 bases, J lost 7 bases, and 8 bases stayed unmatched. The DNA for the CDR3 is TGTGCCAGCAGTACAAGCGGGATTTGGGAGCAGTACTTC. This encodes CASSTSGIWEQYF.

The rearrangement joins TRBV25-1 to TRBJ1-1; D uncertain. Germline V gene sequence: CDR1 MGHDK, CDR2 SYGVNS. The CDR3 is 16 residues long. Trimming removed 2 bases from V and 1 base from J, with 14 bases in between. The CDR3 sequence: CASSEGSVSGNTEAFF. The CDR3 nucleotides read TGTGCCAGCAGTGAAGGGTCAGTCTCGGGGAACACTGAAGCTTTCTTT.

The chain is built from TRBV28 and TRBJ1-2; D ambiguous. Germline V gene sequence: CDR1 MDHEN, CDR2 SYDVKM. Between the trimmed V and J ends, which lost 5 bases and 2 bases, there was a span of 6 bases. The CDR3 covers 12 residues. CDR3 in amino acids: CASSNTNYGYTF. CDR3 DNA: TGTGCCAGCAGTAACACGAACTATGGCTACACCTTC.

The chain has TRBV19 and TRBJ1-1; D gene unclear. CDR1 and CDR2 (germline): LNHDA, SQIVND (reference sequence). V lost 5 bases and J 2 bases, leaving 9 bases between the germline ends. CDR3 size: 13 residues. The CDR3 here is CASSPTGNTEAFF. CDR3 coding DNA: TGTGCCAGTAGTCCTACCGGTAACACTGAAGCTTTCTTT.

The table lists this clone with a few counts. V usage is TRBV6-5 and J usage is TRBJ1-5; D possibly corresponds to TRBD1 (6 bases). The V and J ends lost 6 bases and 1 base respectively, with 10 bases between them. This CDR3 is built from 14 residues. Germline CDR1 and CDR2: MNHEY and SVGAGI. CDR3 sequence: CASRGDTSNQPQHF. The CDR3 DNA sequence: TGTGCCAGCAGAGGGGACACCAGCAATCAGCCCCAGCATTTT.

The chain is built from TRBV2 and TRBJ1-1; no definite D call. V lost 8 bases, J lost 1 base, and 8 bases lay in between. This CDR3 contains 12 residues. Germline CDR1 and CDR2: SNHLY and FYNNEI. The CDR3 loop is CASGRGNTEAFF. The CDR3 DNA reads as TGTGCCAGCGGGCGGGGGAACACTGAAGCTTTCTTT.

The chain combines TRBV5-1 with TRBJ1-5; D is uncertain. V dropped 0 bases and J dropped 7 bases, with 11 bases sitting between them. The CDR3 extends over 14 amino acids. CDR1 is SGHRS, CDR2 YFSETQ, per germline. The CDR3 nucleotides read TGCGCCAGCAGCTTGGGCGGGGAGGGCCAGCCCCAGCATTTT. As protein: CASSLGGEGQPQHF.

This chain links TRBV7-2 with TRBJ2-7, with 8 nucleotides matching TRBD1. The germline CDR1 and CDR2 sequences are SGHTA and FQGNSA. The CDR3 spans 13 residues. V was clipped by 5 bases and J by 7 bases; unmatched bases: 7. The CDR3: CASSRNRGREQYF. The CDR3 region has the DNA TGTGCCAGCAGCAGGAACAGGGGGAGGGAGCAGTACTTC.

The chain joins TRBV19 to TRBJ2-5, with a tentative D call TRBD1 (6 bases). Germline V gene sequence: CDR1 LNHDA, CDR2 SQIVND (reference sequence). This CDR3 contains 15 residues. Between the trimmed V and J ends, which lost 4 bases and 1 base, there was a span of 13 bases. DNA of the CDR3: TGTGCCAGTAGTACCACCACAGGGAGCCAAGAGACCCAGTACTTC. Translating gives CASSTTTGSQETQYF.

The J gene is TRBJ2-1, the V gene TRBV6-2 or TRBV6-3; TRBD2 might be the D (6 bases). V was trimmed by 1 base and J by 8 bases, leaving 9 bases between them. This CDR3 has 13 amino acids. The germline V gene encodes CDR1 MNHEY and CDR2 SVGEGT. The CDR3, as DNA: TGTGCCAGCAGTTACTTAGAGCGGGATGAGCAGTTCTTC. Its translation is CASSYLERDEQFF.

The chain employs TRBV9 and TRBJ2-7; 10 nucleotides agree with TRBD1. This CDR3 has 15 amino acids. V trimming: 6 bases; J trimming: 6 bases; junction bases outside the gene matches: 12. The germline V gene has CDR1 SGDLS and CDR2 YYNGEE. CDR3 in amino acids: CASNPGGTGAGEQYF. The CDR3 bases are TGTGCCAGCAACCCAGGTGGGACAGGGGCAGGCGAGCAGTACTTC.